This T cell receptor (beta chain) was captured by sequencing in a study of blood T cell repertoires in COVID-19. In the study overall: Samples of COVID-19 (acute and convalescent) were obtained from the United States, Italy and Spain. T cells, B-cell-depleted T cells, or PBMCs supplied cDNA or gDNA.

Original analysis: Estimation of nucleated cell counts relied on the amplification of reference gene primers. Libraries were prepared by immunoSEQ multiplex PCR; TCRdb keeps only in-frame clonotypes and omits some of them. Clonal size and the V and J genes are those of that table, whereas D and trimming came from the DNA. Found here are 200,000 to 250,000 clones, roughly four fifths of them singletons; the top ten hold nearly 9%. Per the germline V gene, CDR1 is SGHTS and CDR2 is YDEGEE. This CDR3 is built from 14 residues. Trimming pared 2 bases from V and 0 bases from J, leaving 5 bases between. The sequencing sample was made of peripheral blood. The sequence derives from a man of 80 years or more with acute or convalescent COVID-19. V gene TRBV5-8 combines with J gene TRBJ1-4; D remains ambiguous. The CDR3 region is CASSFLSTNEKLFF. CDR3 DNA sequence: TGTGCCAGCAGCTTTCTCTCAACTAATGAAAAACTGTTTTTT.